These 13 T cell receptor beta chains share one sample of origin, sequenced in a study of cytomegalovirus exposure and HLA in healthy donors. A multiplex PCR was run with 60 Vbeta primers and 13 Jbeta primers. Produced via immunoSEQ multiplex PCR; TCRdb's table is partial and in-frame only. This table holds roughly 100,000 clones, 75% to 85% found once. The material sequenced was PBMCs. The receptors were sampled from a young woman in good health and CMV-seropositive.

J is TRBJ1-2 and V is TRBV19; no clear D gene. The V and J ends lost 5 bases and 8 bases respectively, with 15 bases between them. The CDR3 sequence is 13 residues long. In germline, CDR1 is LNHDA, CDR2 SQIVND (reference sequence). The CDR3 here is CASSADGGRGYTF. CDR3 nucleotide sequence: TGTGCCAGTAGTGCCGACGGAGGGAGAGGCTACACCTTC.

There are a few counts of this clone. The genes are TRBV19 and TRBJ2-1; 13 bases agree with TRBD2. Germline CDR1 is LNHDA and CDR2 is SQIVND (reference sequence). The CDR3 extends over 14 amino acids. Trimming removed 10 bases from V and 8 bases from J; junction bases left unmatched: 8. CDR3 sequence reads: CATTGLAGPDEQFF. The CDR3 region has the DNA TGTGCCACTACGGGACTAGCGGGGCCCGATGAGCAGTTCTTC.

The V and J genes are TRBV28 and TRBJ2-1, with 9 nucleotides matching TRBD2. This CDR3 is built from 15 residues. The V segment lost 5 bases and the J segment 12 bases; nucleotides outside the gene matches: 14. Germline CDR1 reads MDHEN; CDR2 reads SYDVKM. This CDR3 is CASSLGTSPIQGQFF. The CDR3 nucleotides read TGTGCCAGCAGTCTCGGGACTAGCCCAATTCAGGGGCAGTTCTTC.

The gene calls are TRBV27 and TRBJ2-1; TRBD2 agrees at 10 bases. This CDR3 spans 16 amino acids. Germline-derived CDR1 and CDR2 are MNHEY and SMNVEV (reference sequence). V shed 6 bases, J shed 3 bases, and the junction held 8 bases outside the gene matches. The CDR3 loop reads CASRLLAGVVYNEQFF. The CDR3 DNA reads TGTGCCAGCAGACTCCTAGCGGGAGTAGTCTACAATGAGCAGTTCTTC.

CDR3 sequence (DNA): TGTGCCAGCAGCTTGGACTATGGTTATAATTCACCCCTCCACTTT. It encodes CASSLDYGYNSPLHF. This chain connects TRBV5-5 to TRBJ1-6; D is uncertain. The V end lost 0 bases, the J end lost 4 bases, and 8 bases lay between the germline ends. In germline, CDR1 is SGHKS, CDR2 YYEKEE (reference sequence). The CDR3 covers 15 residues.

The chain couples TRBV2 to TRBJ2-2; 10 bases are a match to TRBD1. Germline CDR1 and CDR2: SNHLY and FYNNEI. CDR3 length: 16 amino acids. J gave up 3 bases and V 3 bases, and 4 bases lay outside the gene matches. The CDR3 DNA is TGTGCCAGCAGTGACGGGACAGGGGTTTACACCGGGGAGCTGTTTTTT. The encoded protein is CASSDGTGVYTGELFF.

The V and J genes are TRBV6-6 and TRBJ1-5; D is unresolved. The CDR3 contains 13 residues. Germline V gene sequence: CDR1 MNHNY, CDR2 SVGAGI (reference sequence). V was trimmed by 4 bases and J by 3 bases, leaving 7 bases between them. The CDR3 coding sequence is TGTGCCAGCAGTTGGGCCATCAATCAGCCCCAGCATTTT. It translates to CASSWAINQPQHF.

DNA for the CDR3: TGTGCCAGCAGCTTCGACAGGCATATGGGGAATCAGCCCCAGCATTTT. It yields the protein CASSFDRHMGNQPQHF. The rearrangement uses TRBV7-2 and TRBJ1-5; D may be TRBD1 (6 bases). Between the trimmed V and J ends, which lost 3 bases and 4 bases, there was a span of 16 bases. The CDR3 has 16 amino acids. The germline gives CDR1 SGHTA, CDR2 FQGNSA. The full variable domain, in which reference TRBV7-2 and TRBJ1-5 provide the parts outside the CDR3, is GAGVSQSPSNKVTEKGKDVELRCDPISGHTALYWYRQSLGQGLEFLIYFQGNSAPDKSGLPSDRFSAERTGGSVSTLTIQRTQQEDSAVYLCASSFDRHMGNQPQHFGDGTRLSIL.

This clone was counted between two and nine times. This sequence joins TRBV25-1 and TRBJ1-4, with D perhaps TRBD1 (5 bases). In germline, CDR1 is MGHDK, CDR2 SYGVNS. This CDR3 has 13 residues. The germline V and J ends were trimmed by 7 bases and 4 bases, with 10 bases remaining between them. This CDR3 is CASKGAYNEKLFF. The CDR3 bases are TGTGCCAGCAAAGGGGCCTATAATGAAAAACTGTTTTTT.

This clone appeared a few times. The rearrangement uses TRBV2 and TRBJ2-5; 9 positions agree with TRBD1. This CDR3 has 13 residues. The V gene end was trimmed by 8 bases and the J gene end by 4 bases; junction bases not matched to a gene: 5. Germline V gene data show CDR1 as SNHLY and CDR2 as FYNNEI. The CDR3 region has the DNA TGTGCCAGCGTTCGACAGGGGGGAGAGACCCAGTACTTC. Amino acids: CASVRQGGETQYF. Variable domain in full (rest from reference TRBV2 and TRBJ2-5): EPEVTQTPSHQVTQMGQEVILRCVPISNHLYFYWYRQILGQKVEFLVSFYNNEISEKSEIFDDQFSVERPDGSNFTLKIRSTKLEDSAMYFCASVRQGGETQYFGPGTRLLVL.

V is TRBV18 and J is TRBJ2-2; D is ambiguous. V gave up 1 base and J gave up 3 bases, with 3 bases separating them. The CDR3 totals 13 residues. Germline CDR1 is KGHSH and CDR2 is LQKENI. As DNA, the CDR3 is TGTGCCAGCTCACCACTAGACACCGGGGAGCTGTTTTTT. Encoded protein: CASSPLDTGELFF.

The V gene is TRBV28, the J gene TRBJ2-1; TRBD2 aligns across 8 bases. Trimming at V came to 7 bases and at J to 4 bases, leaving 9 bases not matched to a gene. From germline, CDR1 is MDHEN and CDR2 SYDVKM. CDR3 length equals 15 residues. This CDR3 is CASNFGGVKYNEQFF. CDR3 DNA: TGTGCCAGCAATTTCGGGGGGGTAAAGTACAATGAGCAGTTCTTC.

This chain connects TRBV5-1 to TRBJ1-2; TRBD1 aligns across 10 bases. Germline assignment: CDR1 SGHRS and CDR2 YFSETQ. Trimming at V came to 0 bases and at J to 10 bases, leaving 9 bases not matched to a gene. The CDR3 sequence is 15 residues long. CDR3 sequence reads: CASSLDLSGTGDYTF. Here the CDR3 DNA reads TGCGCCAGCAGCTTGGATCTATCCGGGACAGGGGACTACACCTTC. Full variable domain (outside the CDR3, taken from reference TRBV5-1 and TRBJ1-2): KAGVTQTPRYLIKTRGQQVTLSCSPISGHRSVSWYQQTPGQGLQFLFEYFSETQRNKGNFPGRFSGRQFSNSRSEMNVSTLELGDSALYLCASSLDLSGTGDYTFGSGTRLTVV.